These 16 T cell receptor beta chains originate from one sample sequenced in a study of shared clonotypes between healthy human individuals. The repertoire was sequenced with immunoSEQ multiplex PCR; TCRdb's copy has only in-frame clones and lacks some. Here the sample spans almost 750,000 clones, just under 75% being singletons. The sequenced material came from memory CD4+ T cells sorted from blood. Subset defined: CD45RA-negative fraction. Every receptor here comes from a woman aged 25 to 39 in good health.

The CDR3 DNA reads as TGTGCCAGCAGTTACTCGATGGAAGTGAACACTGAAGCTTTCTTT. This sequence encodes CASSYSMEVNTEAFF. The V call is TRBV6-6, the J call TRBJ1-1; D not certain. The CDR3 consists of 15 residues. CDR1 and CDR2 (germline): MNHNY, SVGAGI (reference sequence). The germline V and J ends were trimmed by 0 bases and 0 bases, with 8 bases remaining between them.

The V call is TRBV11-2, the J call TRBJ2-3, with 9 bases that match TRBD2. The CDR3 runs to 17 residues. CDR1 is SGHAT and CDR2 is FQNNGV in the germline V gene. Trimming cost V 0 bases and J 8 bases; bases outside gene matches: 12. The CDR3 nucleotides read TGTGCCAGCAGCTTAGACGCCGCGGGAGGGCCTCGGAGTACGCAGTATTTT. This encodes CASSLDAAGGPRSTQYF.

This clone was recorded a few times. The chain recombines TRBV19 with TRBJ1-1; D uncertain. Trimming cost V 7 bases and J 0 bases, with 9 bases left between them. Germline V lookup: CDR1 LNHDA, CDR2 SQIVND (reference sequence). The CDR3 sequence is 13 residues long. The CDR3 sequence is CASIGNMNTEAFF. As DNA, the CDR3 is TGTGCCAGTATCGGCAACATGAACACTGAAGCTTTCTTT.

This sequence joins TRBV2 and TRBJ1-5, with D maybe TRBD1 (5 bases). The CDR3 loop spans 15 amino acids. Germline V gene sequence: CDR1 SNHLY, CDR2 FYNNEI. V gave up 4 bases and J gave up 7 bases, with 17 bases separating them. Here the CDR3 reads CASSAGRDWGQPQHF. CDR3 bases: TGTGCCAGCAGTGCGGGCAGGGACTGGGGACAGCCCCAGCATTTT.

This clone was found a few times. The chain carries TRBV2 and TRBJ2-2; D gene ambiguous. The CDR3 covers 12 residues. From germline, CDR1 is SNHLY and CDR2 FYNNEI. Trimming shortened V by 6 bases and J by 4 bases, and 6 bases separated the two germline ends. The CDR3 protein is CASSLGTGELFF. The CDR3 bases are TGTGCCAGCAGCCTGGGCACCGGGGAGCTGTTTTTT.

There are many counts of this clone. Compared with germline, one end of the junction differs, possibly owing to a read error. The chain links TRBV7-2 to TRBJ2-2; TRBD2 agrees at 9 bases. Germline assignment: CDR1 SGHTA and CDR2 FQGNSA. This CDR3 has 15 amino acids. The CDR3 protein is CASSVAGVGFGELFF. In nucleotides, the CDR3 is TGTGCCAGCAGCGTAGCGGGAGTCGGGTTCGGGGAGCTGTTTTTT.

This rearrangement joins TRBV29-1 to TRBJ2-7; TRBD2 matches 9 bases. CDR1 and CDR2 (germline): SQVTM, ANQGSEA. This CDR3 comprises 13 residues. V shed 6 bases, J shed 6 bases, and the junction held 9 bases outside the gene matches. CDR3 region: CSVQTSGGGEQYF. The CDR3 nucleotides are TGCAGCGTCCAGACTAGCGGAGGCGGCGAGCAGTACTTC.

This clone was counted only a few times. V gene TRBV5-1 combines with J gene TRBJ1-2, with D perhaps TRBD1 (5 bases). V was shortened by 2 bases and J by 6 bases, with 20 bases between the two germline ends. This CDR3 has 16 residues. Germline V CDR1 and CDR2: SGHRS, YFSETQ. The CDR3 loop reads CASSLSGPRTSDGYTF. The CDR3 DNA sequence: TGCGCCAGCAGCTTATCGGGTCCCAGGACATCAGATGGCTACACCTTC.

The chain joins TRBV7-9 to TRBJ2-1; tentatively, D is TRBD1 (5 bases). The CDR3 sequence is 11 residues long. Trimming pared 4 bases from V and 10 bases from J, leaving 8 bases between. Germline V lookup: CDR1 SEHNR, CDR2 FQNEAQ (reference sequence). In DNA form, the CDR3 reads TGTGCCAGCAGCTGGCAGGGAGAGCAGTTCTTC. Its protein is CASSWQGEQFF.

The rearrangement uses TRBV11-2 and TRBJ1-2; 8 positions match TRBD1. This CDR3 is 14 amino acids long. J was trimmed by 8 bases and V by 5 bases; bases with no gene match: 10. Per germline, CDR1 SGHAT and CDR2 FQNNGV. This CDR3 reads CASSKDRAGGGYTF. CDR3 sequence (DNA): TGTGCCAGCAGCAAGGACAGGGCCGGCGGGGGCTACACCTTC.

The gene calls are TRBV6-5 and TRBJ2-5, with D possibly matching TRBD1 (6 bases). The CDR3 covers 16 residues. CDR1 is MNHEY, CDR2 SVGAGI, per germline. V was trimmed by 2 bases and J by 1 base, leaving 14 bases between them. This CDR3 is CASSYSRGSGQETQYF. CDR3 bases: TGTGCCAGCAGTTACAGTAGGGGGTCTGGCCAAGAGACCCAGTACTTC.

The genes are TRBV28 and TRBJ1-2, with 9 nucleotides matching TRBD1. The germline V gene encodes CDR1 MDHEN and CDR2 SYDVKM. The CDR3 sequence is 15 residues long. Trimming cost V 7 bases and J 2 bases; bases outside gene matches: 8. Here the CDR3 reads CASNPEGQGNYGYTF. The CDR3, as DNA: TGTGCCAGCAATCCCGAGGGACAGGGCAACTATGGCTACACCTTC.

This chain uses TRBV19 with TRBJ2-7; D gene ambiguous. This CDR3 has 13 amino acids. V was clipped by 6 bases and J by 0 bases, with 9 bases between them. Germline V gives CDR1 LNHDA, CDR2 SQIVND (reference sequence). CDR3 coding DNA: TGTGCCAGTAGGACTCCAGCCTCCTACGAGCAGTACTTC. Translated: CASRTPASYEQYF.

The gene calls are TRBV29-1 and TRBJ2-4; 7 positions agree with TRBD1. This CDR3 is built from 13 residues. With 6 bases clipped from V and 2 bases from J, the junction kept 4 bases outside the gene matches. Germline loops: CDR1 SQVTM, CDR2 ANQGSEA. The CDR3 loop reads CSVIQGSKNIQYF. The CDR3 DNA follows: TGCAGCGTAATACAGGGGTCCAAAAACATTCAGTACTTC.

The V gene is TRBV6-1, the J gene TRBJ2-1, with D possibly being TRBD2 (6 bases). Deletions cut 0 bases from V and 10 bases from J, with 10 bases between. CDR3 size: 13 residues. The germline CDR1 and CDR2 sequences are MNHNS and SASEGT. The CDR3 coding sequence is TGTGCCAGCAGTGAAGCTGGACTACTAGAGCAGTTCTTC. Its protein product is CASSEAGLLEQFF.

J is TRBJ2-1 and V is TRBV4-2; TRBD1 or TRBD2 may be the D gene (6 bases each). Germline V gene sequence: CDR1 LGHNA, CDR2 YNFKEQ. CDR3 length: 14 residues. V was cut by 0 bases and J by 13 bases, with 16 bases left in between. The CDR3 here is CASSQEKRAGQQFF. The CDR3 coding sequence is TGTGCCAGCAGCCAAGAAAAAAGGGCGGGACAACAGTTCTTC.